This T cell receptor delta chain was profiled in a study of gamma-delta T cells after stem cell transplantation. The CDR3 extends over 18 amino acids. Germline V gives CDR1 GEAIGNYY, CDR2 EKD. TCRdb re-processed the RT-PCR reads via CATT. Among approximately 1,300 delta-chain clones listed, 5.5% were seen once. For this clone: The TCRdb protein comes from a much larger clone and disagrees with this DNA's translation at residue 3, likely due to a read error; the protein given here is derived from the DNA.

This sequence was found in a human donor. It is not recorded whose cells these are; they may come from a transplant donor. The genes are TRDV2 and TRDJ1, with 9 bases that match TRDD3. Source material: gamma-delta T cells. The CDR3 DNA follows: TGTGCCCGTGACACCGTGACTGGGGGAGAATCATACACCGATAAACTCATCTTT. Translated, it gives CARDTVTGGESYTDKLIF.